This paragraph reports one TCR beta chain. This clonotype has a handful of counts. Its antigen target is currently unknown. The input lacks base qualities; no much larger clone sits a single base away. PBMCs were isolated by Ficoll-Paque density gradient centrifugation. This record belongs to a study of T-cell memory formation after mild COVID-19 (dated by TCRdb to about 2021). About the full investigation: Most TCR sequence clusters were specific to one of the two donors. Longitudinal TCRalpha and TCRbeta repertoire sequencing tracked T-cell clones expanding and contracting after mild COVID-19 in a couple of donors. Two young, previously healthy adult volunteers made up the cohort, one male and one female. Points the paper makes about the study in general: Only a couple of mild cases were covered by the study, and larger cohorts that include severe cases with pre-infection samples were considered necessary. Clones that contracted from day 15 to 85 showed balanced CD4/CD8 phenotypes, whereas a second wave of clones that expanded from day 15 to 37 leaned towards CD4+. Contracting CD4+ clones turned up mainly in the CM and EM memory subsets, whereas EMRA was where CD8+ clones were enriched. Some responding clones were detected in pre-infection memory, suggesting pre-existing cross-reactive memory T cells joined the SARS-CoV-2 response. SARS-CoV-2 specificity was not confirmed for the second-wave clones peaking on day 37.

Sequencing took place on an Illumina NovaSeq 6000. TCRalpha and TCRbeta cDNA libraries were built by 5'RACE with constant-segment primers, adding sample barcodes and unique molecular identifiers. RNA was extracted from every sample with Trizol reagent. Libraries were amplified in two PCR steps, with a second sample barcode and Illumina TruSeq adapters added in the second step. Libraries were sequenced on an Illumina NovaSeq with 2 x 150 bp paired-end reads. The study's processing was this. With migec v1.2.7, reads were demultiplexed and then collapsed into UMI-guided consensus sequences. Using mixcr v2.1.11, UMI consensuses were aligned to TRA and TRB V and J templates and then assembled into clonotypes. A clonotype was counted as expanded or contracted only if both edgeR and NoisET called the change significant, with noise models trained on biological replicates. For edgeR calls, the thresholds were a false discovery rate-adjusted p below 0.01 and a log2 fold-change of 1. As an exploratory analysis of dynamics, max-normalized trajectories of the 1000 most abundant clonotypes were examined by PCA with hierarchical clustering. Separately sequenced CD4+ and CD8+ repertoires were used to assign a CD4 or CD8 phenotype to each responding clone. TCRdb trimmed the raw reads at Q25, called clones with MiXCR and kept productive beta chains. CDR3 protein sequences are deduplicated, and each keeps its most common genes and DNA. Here the V and J calls rest on TCRdb's processing, not on the authors' analysis. This sample holds a few hundred thousand distinct CDR3 sequences; more than 25% were observed only once. Around 10% of the sample goes to the ten largest clones.

After removal of 3 bases from V and 6 bases from J, the junction retains 9 bases not matched to a gene. The CDR3 starts with the cysteine, ends with the phenylalanine, and has 15 residues. This entry keeps only the CDR3 DNA: 45 bases, framed from base 1. According to the germline V gene (reference sequence), CDR1 reads LNHDA and CDR2 reads SQIVND. The sequenced material came from PBMCs or a T cell subset sorted from them (not recorded which). The receptor was isolated from an adult woman who had mild COVID-19 (a few samples of this study predate the infection). The sample titles of this study are shuffled in the database, so cell type and time point are left out; the donor was told from shared clones. The chain couples TRBV19 to TRBJ1-2, and TRBD1 matches 8 of the central bases. The CDR3 corresponds to CASSISNRGKNGYTF. The nucleotide sequence reads as follows: TGTGCCAGTAGTATTTCTAACAGGGGGAAGAATGGCTACACCTTC.